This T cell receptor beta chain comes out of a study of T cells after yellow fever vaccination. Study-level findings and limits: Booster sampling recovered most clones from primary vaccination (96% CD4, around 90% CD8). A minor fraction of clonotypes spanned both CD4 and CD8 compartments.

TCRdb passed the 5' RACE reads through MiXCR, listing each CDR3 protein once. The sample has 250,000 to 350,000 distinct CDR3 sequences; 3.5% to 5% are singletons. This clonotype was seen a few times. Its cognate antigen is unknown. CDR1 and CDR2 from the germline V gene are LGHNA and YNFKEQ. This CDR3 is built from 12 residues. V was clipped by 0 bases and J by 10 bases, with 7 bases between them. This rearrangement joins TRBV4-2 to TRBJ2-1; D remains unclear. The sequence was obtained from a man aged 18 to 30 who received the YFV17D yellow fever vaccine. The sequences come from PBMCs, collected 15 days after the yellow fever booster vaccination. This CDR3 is CASSQETEEQFF. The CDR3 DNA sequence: TGTGCCAGCAGCCAAGAGACTGAGGAGCAGTTCTTC.